Detailed here is one T cell receptor beta chain. This entry comes from a study of shared clonotypes between healthy human individuals. Looking at the study overall: The cohort comprised a couple of women and a few men. Their ages spanned 18 to 49 years.

Repertoires were generated with immunoSEQ multiplex PCR, while TCRdb's copy carries only in-frame clones and drops some. The data show approximately 350,000 clones, approximately 79% seen once. The CDR3 totals 15 residues. Germline-derived CDR1 and CDR2 are SGDLS and YYNGEE. V gave up 4 bases and J gave up 1 base; unmatched junction bases: 7. The rearrangement joins TRBV9 to TRBJ2-5; 7 positions agree with TRBD1. The TCR originated in a young man in good health. The sequencing sample was made of memory CD4+ T cells sorted from blood. Specified subset: CD45RA-negative fraction. The CDR3 here is CASSSLGTVQETQYF. CDR3 coding DNA: TGTGCCAGCAGCTCTCTCGGGACAGTCCAAGAGACCCAGTACTTC.